One and the same sample provided the 9 T cell receptor beta chains below, sequenced in a study of blood T cell repertoires in COVID-19. TCRdb's copy holds only in-frame clones and misses some; the assay was immunoSEQ multiplex PCR. The sample consists of more than 150,000 clones, roughly 79% of them appearing once. Sequencing input: peripheral blood. The receptors come from a woman aged 80 or older with COVID-19, enrolled during active disease.

V usage is TRBV28 and J usage is TRBJ1-2, with D possibly matching TRBD1 (5 bases). Germline V CDR1 and CDR2: MDHEN, SYDVKM. The length of the CDR3 is 12 residues. Trimming pared 6 bases from V and 4 bases from J, leaving 9 bases between. The CDR3 nucleotides read TGTGCCAGCAGGACAGTGGGCTATGGCTACACCTTC. Amino acids: CASRTVGYGYTF.

The chain uses TRBV3-1 (or the pseudogene TRBV3-2) and TRBJ1-2, with D perhaps matching TRBD1 (5 bases). Trimming left V 1 base short and J 0 bases short, with 6 bases between. The germline gives CDR1 LGHDT, CDR2 YNNKEL (reference sequence). CDR3 size: 14 residues. The CDR3 sequence: CASSQGQTNYGYTF. CDR3 DNA sequence: TGTGCCAGCAGCCAAGGACAGACTAACTATGGCTACACCTTC.

The chain uses TRBV28 and TRBJ2-7; maybe TRBD2 (5 bases). Germline-derived CDR1 and CDR2 are MDHEN and SYDVKM. The V end lost 6 bases, the J end lost 6 bases, and 12 bases lay between the germline ends. The CDR3 extends over 12 amino acids. The CDR3, as DNA: TGTGCCAGCAGCCAAGACTATTTCGAGCAGTACTTC. Its translation: CASSQDYFEQYF.

V and J are TRBV6-5 and TRBJ1-5; 10 nucleotides match TRBD1. The V gene's germline CDR1 is MNHEY and CDR2 SVGAGI. The V and J ends lost 4 bases and 4 bases, in that order; junction bases with no gene match: 4. This CDR3 comprises 15 residues. The CDR3 is CASSSRGQGNQPQHF. The DNA of the CDR3 is TGTGCCAGCAGTTCTAGGGGACAGGGGAATCAGCCCCAGCATTTT.

CDR3 loop: CASSTNLKDRASQPQHF. CDR3 sequence (DNA): TGTGCCAGCAGCACGAATTTGAAGGACAGGGCCTCTCAGCCCCAGCATTTT. This chain links TRBV21-1 with TRBJ1-5; the DNA was not compared with TRBD1, the D call given in the table. TRBV21-1 is a pseudogene segment. The CDR3 spans 17 residues.

The chain is built from TRBV9 and TRBJ2-3, with TRBD2 as a possible D gene (6 bases). The V end lost 4 bases, the J end lost 3 bases, and 15 bases lay between the germline ends. The CDR3 is made up of 15 amino acids. Germline V gene lookup returns CDR1 SGDLS and CDR2 YYNGEE. In DNA form, the CDR3 reads TGTGCCAGCAGCTTAGCGGCGGGATGGACAGATACGCAGTATTTT. Protein sequence: CASSLAAGWTDTQYF.

The rearrangement links TRBV7-9 to TRBJ1-4; 7 bases are shared with TRBD1. CDR3 length: 16 residues. The germline gives CDR1 SEHNR, CDR2 FQNEAQ (reference sequence). J gave up 4 bases and V 3 bases, and 8 bases lay outside the gene matches. In DNA form, the CDR3 reads TGTGCCAGCAGCTTCTACAGGGGCCGAGATAATGAAAAACTGTTTTTT. Translated: CASSFYRGRDNEKLFF.

The V gene is TRBV7-2, the J gene TRBJ2-5; D is ambiguous. Deletions cut 1 base from V and 5 bases from J, with 8 bases between. The CDR3 totals 13 residues. The germline V gene has CDR1 SGHTA and CDR2 FQGNSA. The CDR3 bases are TGTGCCAGCAGCTTAGACCGGAGCGAGACCCAGTACTTC. It yields the protein CASSLDRSETQYF.

The gene calls are TRBV7-2 and TRBJ2-2, with TRBD2 matching over 8 bases. The trim removed 5 bases at V and 5 bases at J, leaving 10 bases unmatched. Germline CDR1 reads SGHTA; CDR2 reads FQGNSA. The CDR3 spans 16 residues. The CDR3: CASSLTRTSSTGELFF. DNA for the CDR3: TGTGCCAGCAGCCTCACCCGGACTAGCAGTACCGGGGAGCTGTTTTTT. The full variable domain, in which reference TRBV7-2 and TRBJ2-2 provide the parts outside the CDR3, is GAGVSQSPSNKVTEKGKDVELRCDPISGHTALYWYRQSLGQGLEFLIYFQGNSAPDKSGLPSDRFSAERTGGSVSTLTIQRTQQEDSAVYLCASSLTRTSSTGELFFGEGSRLTVL.